The present entry profiles one TCR beta chain with its context. Antigen specificity is unknown. This specimen comes from a study of graft-versus-host responses after intestinal transplantation. Study details: Each recipient received a multivisceral, liver-intestinal, or isolated intestinal graft. All of the recipients had induction that used anti-thymocyte globulin, then tacrolimus and steroids for approximately 3 years.

Here immunoSEQ multiplex PCR was the method, and the copy in TCRdb shows in-frame clones only, minus some. Among 45,000 to 55,000 clones listed, about 90% were seen once. The germline CDR1 and CDR2 sequences are PRHDT and FYEKMQ (reference sequence). There are 14 residues in the CDR3. The V gene lost 7 bases and the J gene lost 10 bases, with 17 bases spanning the gap. Study-wide findings and caveats: Recipient marrow contained GvH clones, some of which appeared first in ileum or blood.

The sequencing here drew on PBMCs, taken around 95 weeks after intestinal transplant. This sequence joins TRBV13 and TRBJ1-6; TRBD1 is a possible D gene (5 bases). This TCR came from a human patient who received an intestinal transplant, so some T cells may come from the graft donor. The CDR3 sequence: CASTDRPGDSPLHF. The CDR3 DNA reads TGTGCCAGCACCGACCGCCCCGGGGACTCACCCCTCCACTTT.